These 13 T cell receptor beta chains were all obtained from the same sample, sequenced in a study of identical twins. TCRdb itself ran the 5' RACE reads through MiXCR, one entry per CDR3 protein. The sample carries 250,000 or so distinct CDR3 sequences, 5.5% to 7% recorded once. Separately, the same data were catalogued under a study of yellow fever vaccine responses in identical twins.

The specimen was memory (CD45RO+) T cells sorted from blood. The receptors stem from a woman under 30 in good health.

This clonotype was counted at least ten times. CDR3 sequence reads: CASIHSGANVLTF. The CDR3 DNA reads as TGTGCCAGCATACACTCTGGGGCCAACGTCCTGACTTTC. This chain uses TRBV25-1 with TRBJ2-6; the D is unclear. V lost 7 bases to trimming and J lost 0 bases, with 4 bases between them. This CDR3 comprises 13 residues. The V gene's germline CDR1 is MGHDK and CDR2 SYGVNS.

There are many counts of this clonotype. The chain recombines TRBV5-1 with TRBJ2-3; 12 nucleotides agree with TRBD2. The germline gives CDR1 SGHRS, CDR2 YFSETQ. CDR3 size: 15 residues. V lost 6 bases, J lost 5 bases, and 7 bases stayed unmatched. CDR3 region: CASTTEGLAGDTQYF. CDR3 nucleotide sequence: TGCGCCAGCACTACCGAGGGACTAGCGGGAGATACGCAGTATTTT.

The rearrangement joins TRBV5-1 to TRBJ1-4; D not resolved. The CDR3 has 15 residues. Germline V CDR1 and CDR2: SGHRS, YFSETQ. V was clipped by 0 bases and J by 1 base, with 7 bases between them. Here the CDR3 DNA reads TGCGCCAGCAGCTTGGAGATAGGAACTAATGAAAAACTGTTTTTT. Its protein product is CASSLEIGTNEKLFF.

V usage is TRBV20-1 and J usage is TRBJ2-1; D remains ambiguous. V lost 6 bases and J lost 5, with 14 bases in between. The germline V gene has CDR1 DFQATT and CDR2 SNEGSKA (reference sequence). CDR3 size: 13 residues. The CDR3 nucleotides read TGCAGTGCCCCAGCTGCGGCGAACAATGAGCAGTTCTTC. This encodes CSAPAAANNEQFF.

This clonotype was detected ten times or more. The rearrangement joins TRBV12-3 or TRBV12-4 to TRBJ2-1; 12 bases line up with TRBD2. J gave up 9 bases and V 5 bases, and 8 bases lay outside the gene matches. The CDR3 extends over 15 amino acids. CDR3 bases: TGTGCCAGCAGTGCCTCTAGCGGGAGGGCTAGTGAGCAGTTCTTC. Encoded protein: CASSASSGRASEQFF.

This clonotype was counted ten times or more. In DNA form, the CDR3 reads TGCAGTGCTAGAGTTCCCGGGACAGCGACTTATAGCAATCAGCCCCAGCATTTT. It is translated as CSARVPGTATYSNQPQHF. The chain recombines TRBV20-1 with TRBJ1-5, with TRBD1 matching over 7 bases. The J segment lost 0 bases and the V segment lost 1 base, leaving 12 bases of the junction unmatched. Germline V gene data show CDR1 as DFQATT and CDR2 as SNEGSKA (reference sequence). There are 18 residues in the CDR3.

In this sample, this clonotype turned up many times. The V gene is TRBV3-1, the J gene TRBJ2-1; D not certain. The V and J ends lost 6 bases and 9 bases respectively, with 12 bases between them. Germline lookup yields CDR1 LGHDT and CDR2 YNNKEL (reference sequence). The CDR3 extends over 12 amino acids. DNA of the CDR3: TGTGCCAGCAGTCGAAACTATGGTGAGCAGTTCTTC. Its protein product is CASSRNYGEQFF.

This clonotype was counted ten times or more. The CDR3 sequence: CASSFSGSNQPQHF. CDR3 DNA: TGTGCCAGCAGTTTTTCCGGGAGCAATCAGCCCCAGCATTTT. The chain carries TRBV28 and TRBJ1-5, with no clear D. Per the germline V gene, CDR1 is MDHEN and CDR2 is SYDVKM. CDR3 length: 14 amino acids. The ends were cut back, 3 bases at V and 1 base at J, with 7 bases in the middle.

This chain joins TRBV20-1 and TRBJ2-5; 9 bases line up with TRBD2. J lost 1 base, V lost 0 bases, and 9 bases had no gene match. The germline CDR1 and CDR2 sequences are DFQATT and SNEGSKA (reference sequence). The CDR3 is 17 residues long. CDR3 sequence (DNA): TGCAGTGCTAGAGACCCCTACACTAGCGGGCGCCAAGAGACCCAGTACTTC. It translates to CSARDPYTSGRQETQYF.

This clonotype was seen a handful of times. The CDR3, as DNA: TGTGCCAGCAGTGAATCCGGCGGGGATTACAATGAGCAGTTCTTC. Translation gives CASSESGGDYNEQFF. V is TRBV6-4 and J is TRBJ2-1; D is perhaps TRBD2 (6 bases). Germline-derived CDR1 and CDR2 are MRHNA and SNTAGT. The CDR3 is 15 residues long. Trimming shortened V by 3 bases and J by 4 bases, and 13 bases separated the two germline ends.

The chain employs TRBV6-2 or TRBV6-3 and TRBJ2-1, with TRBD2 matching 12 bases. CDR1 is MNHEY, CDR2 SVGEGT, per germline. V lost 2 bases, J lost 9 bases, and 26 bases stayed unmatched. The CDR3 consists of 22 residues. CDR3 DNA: TGTGCCAGCAGTTACGGAGGACTAGCTAGCGGGAGGGGCTACAAGTCCGGAGGTGAGCAGTTCTTC. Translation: CASSYGGLASGRGYKSGGEQFF.

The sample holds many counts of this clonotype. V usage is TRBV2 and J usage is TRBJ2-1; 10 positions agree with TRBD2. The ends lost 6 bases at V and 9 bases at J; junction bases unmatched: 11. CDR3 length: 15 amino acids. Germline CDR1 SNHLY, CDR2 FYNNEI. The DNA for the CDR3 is TGTGCCAGCAGGTCTCTGATAGCGGGAGGAAGTGAGCAGTTCTTC. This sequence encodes CASRSLIAGGSEQFF.

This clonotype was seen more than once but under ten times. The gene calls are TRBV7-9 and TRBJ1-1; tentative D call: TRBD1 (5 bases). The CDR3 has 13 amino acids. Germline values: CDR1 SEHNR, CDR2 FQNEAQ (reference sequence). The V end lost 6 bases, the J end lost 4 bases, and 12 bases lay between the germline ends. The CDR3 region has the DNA TGTGCCAGCAGACCCATTGGGGGCACTGAAGCTTTCTTT. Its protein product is CASRPIGGTEAFF.